This T cell receptor (beta chain) was sequenced in a study of OX40 agonist ivuxolimab in advanced cancers. On this clone itself: Its antigen is currently unknown.

Whole-study findings and limits: Averaged across samples, CD8+ T cells carried more expanded clones than CD4+ did. The study did not work out the antigen specificity of the expanded peripheral T cells.

Sequenced by immunoSEQ multiplex PCR; TCRdb stores in-frame clones only, minus some. The data show 60,000 to 80,000 clones, roughly 84% seen once. The sequence was collected from an adult with an advanced solid tumor such as melanoma, head and neck, liver or kidney cancer. The sequencing here drew on CD4+ or CD8+ T cells sorted from blood, taken in a trial of the OX40 agonist ivuxolimab.

The DNA of the CDR3 is TGTGCCAGCAGCGTATCCTCCTCGTATGAGCAGTTCTTC. It yields the protein CASSVSSSYEQFF. This chain joins TRBV9 and TRBJ2-1; no clear D gene. In germline, CDR1 is SGDLS, CDR2 YYNGEE. This CDR3 contains 13 residues. V shed 1 base and J shed 8 bases, with 10 bases lying between them.